A selection of T cell receptor beta chains follows, all from one sample in a study of human T cells and chemical hapten exposure. TCRdb itself ran the RACE reads through MiXCR, one entry per CDR3 protein. The profile shows some 250,000 distinct CDR3 sequences, around 7.7% of them singletons. Sequenced material: whole blood, taken in connection with sensitization to the hapten diphenylcyclopropenone (DPC). These TCRs come from a man aged 18 to 35 with alopecia areata. Some clones in this sample may be carry-over from other donors' samples. CDR3s include the opening cysteine and the closing phenylalanine or tryptophan. The order of the fields is clone size, D gene, V gene, J gene, CDR3 protein, CDR3 DNA. The D gene is left open where the match is weak. Clone size appears in some rows only: once, few, many, or a class for an expanded clone.

-	-	TRBV7-2	TRBJ2-2	CASSLWGGNTGELFF	TGTGCCAGCAGCTTATGGGGAGGCAACACCGGGGAGCTGTTTTTT
few	-	TRBV6-5	TRBJ1-5	CASSYSYGQSNQPQHF	TGTGCCAGCAGTTACTCGTATGGGCAGAGCAATCAGCCCCAGCATTTT
many	TRBD1	TRBV29-1	TRBJ1-6	CSVSTGGNSPLHF	TGCAGCGTTTCGACAGGGGGAAATTCACCCCTCCACTTT
-	-	TRBV7-9	TRBJ1-1	CASSGPWWRPNTEAFF	TGTGCCAGCAGCGGACCCTGGTGGAGGCCTAACACTGAAGCTTTCTTT
-	-	TRBV6-2/TRBV6-3	TRBJ2-3	CASSYSPSGLTDTQYF	TGTGCCAGCAGTTACTCTCCCAGCGGGCTCACAGATACGCAGTATTTT
few	-	TRBV4-2	TRBJ2-7	CASSQGRGREQYF	TGTGCCAGCAGCCAAGGGAGGGGGAGGGAGCAGTACTTC
many	TRBD1	TRBV6-5	TRBJ2-7	CASRQTGGSHEQYF	TGTGCCAGCAGGCAGACAGGGGGCTCCCACGAGCAGTACTTC
few	-	TRBV7-9	TRBJ2-2	CASSSPGLNTGELFF	TGTGCCAGCAGCTCCCCGGGCCTTAACACCGGGGAGCTGTTTTTT
many	-	TRBV5-1	TRBJ1-2	CASTSEGYGYTF	TGCGCCAGCACATCGGAAGGGTATGGCTACACCTTC
many	-	TRBV6-5	TRBJ1-1	CASSYSTWTDTEAFF	TGTGCCAGCAGTTACTCCACCTGGACCGACACTGAAGCTTTCTTT
few	-	TRBV12-5	TRBJ2-5	CASGPTEGRETQYF	TGTGCTAGTGGTCCAACTGAGGGTAGAGAGACCCAGTACTTC
few	-	TRBV7-9	TRBJ1-5	CASSNDRPLGQPQHF	TGTGCCAGCAGCAACGACAGGCCCCTGGGTCAGCCCCAGCATTTT
-	-	TRBV5-6	TRBJ2-2	CASSFESGELFF	TGTGCCAGCAGCTTTGAATCCGGGGAGCTGTTTTTT
-	-	TRBV12-3/TRBV12-4	TRBJ2-1	CASSFRWNEQFF	TGTGCCAGCAGTTTCAGGTGGAATGAGCAGTTCTTC
-	-	TRBV6-4	TRBJ1-1	CASSDGGADAFF	TGTGCCAGCAGTGACGGGGGGGCTGACGCTTTCTTT
few	-	TRBV6-6	TRBJ1-1	CASSYYPGVNTEAFF	TGTGCCAGCAGTTACTATCCAGGGGTGAACACTGAAGCTTTCTTT
few	-	TRBV2	TRBJ2-2	CASSESSSAGELFF	TGTGCCAGCAGTGAATCAAGCAGTGCCGGGGAGCTGTTTTTT
few	-	TRBV6-2/TRBV6-3	TRBJ1-1	CASTHNKREAFF	TGTGCCAGCACCCATAATAAGCGTGAAGCTTTCTTT
-	-	TRBV5-6	TRBJ2-3	CASSTPVGATDTQYF	TGTGCCAGCAGCACACCCGTTGGGGCCACAGATACGCAGTATTTT
few	-	TRBV7-2	TRBJ2-7	CASSPPTSYEQYF	TGTGCCAGCAGCCCTCCAACTTCCTACGAGCAGTACTTC
many	-	TRBV7-2	TRBJ2-4	CASSPRGRDLNIQYF	TGTGCCAGCAGCCCAAGGGGCCGGGACTTAAACATTCAGTACTTC
few	-	TRBV11-2	TRBJ1-5	CASSLGQTFNQPQHF	TGTGCCAGCAGCTTGGGTCAGACCTTTAATCAGCCCCAGCATTTT
-	-	TRBV6-6	TRBJ1-5	CASSSETEISNQPQHF	TGTGCCAGCAGTTCTGAGACGGAGATCAGCAATCAGCCCCAGCATTTT
few	TRBD1	TRBV4-1	TRBJ2-1	CASSQDRGPEQFF	TGCGCCAGCAGCCAAGACAGGGGGCCGGAGCAGTTCTTC
many	TRBD1	TRBV4-2	TRBJ2-7	CASSQSLTGTVYEQYF	TGTGCCAGCAGCCAATCCCTCACCGGGACAGTCTACGAGCAGTACTTC